This T cell receptor beta chain appears in the sequencing data of a study of pediatric ulcerative colitis. Regarding the study as a whole: A couple of rectal CDR3 clonotypes occurred in all ulcerative colitis patients.

With regard to this clone: Its antigen is as yet unknown.

Trimming removed 0 bases from V and 5 bases from J, with 10 bases in between. The germline CDR1 and CDR2 sequences are LNHNV and YYDKDF (reference sequence). This CDR3 contains 14 residues. Each sample received Survey-level depth of up to 500,000 reads. Sequenced by immunoSEQ multiplex PCR; TCRdb stores in-frame clones only, minus some. The sample contains about 64,000 clones, 70% to 85% of which appear only once. Material: blood. The chain combines TRBV15 with TRBJ2-5, with D perhaps matching TRBD1 (5 bases). The receptor comes from a boy aged 10-17 years with moderate ulcerative colitis. The CDR3 coding sequence is TGTGCCACCAGCAGAGATCGGCAGGGCGAGACCCAGTACTTC. This encodes CATSRDRQGETQYF.